These 5 T cell receptor beta chains were sequenced from one sample in a study of PD-1 blockade in classical Hodgkin lymphoma. Assay: immunoSEQ multiplex PCR; the TCRdb copy retains only in-frame clones and omits some. The data show approximately 65,000 clones, with about 87% seen just once and roughly an eighth held by the top ten. Following autologous stem cell transplantation, relapse occurred in every patient, and exposure to brentuximab vedotin varied. This sample comprised peripheral blood mononuclear cells (PBMCs), obtained at baseline. These receptors were collected from a human donor with classical Hodgkin lymphoma.

The chain recombines TRBV5-1 with TRBJ2-3, with 8 positions matching TRBD1. Germline-derived CDR1 and CDR2 are SGHRS and YFSETQ. The CDR3 runs to 14 residues. V gave up 4 bases and J gave up 3 bases; unmatched junction bases: 4. Here the CDR3 DNA reads TGCGCCAGCAGCACCCGACAGGGGACAGATACGCAGTATTTT. It yields the protein CASSTRQGTDTQYF.

The gene calls are TRBV19 and TRBJ2-3; TRBD2 matches at 9 bases. Trimming at V came to 1 base and at J to 5 bases, leaving 7 bases not matched to a gene. Germline CDR1 LNHDA, CDR2 SQIVND (reference sequence). The CDR3 runs 16 residues. The CDR3 protein is CASSIAASGVVDTQYF. CDR3 nucleotide sequence: TGTGCCAGTAGTATAGCGGCTAGCGGGGTTGTAGATACGCAGTATTTT.

This clone showed up just a few times. The CDR3 spells CASSDPNRGANEKLFF. In nucleotides, the CDR3 is TGTGCCAGCAGTGATCCCAACAGGGGGGCTAATGAAAAACTGTTTTTT. The rearrangement links TRBV25-1 to TRBJ1-4; 8 bases are a match to TRBD1. Per germline, CDR1 MGHDK and CDR2 SYGVNS. V gave up 3 bases and J gave up 3 bases; unmatched junction bases: 6. The CDR3 has 16 amino acids.

This chain links TRBV28 with TRBJ1-3; D is uncertain. Trimming removed 5 bases from V and 4 bases from J, with 18 bases in between. There are 16 residues in the CDR3. Germline V gives CDR1 MDHEN, CDR2 SYDVKM. DNA for the CDR3: TGTGCCAGCAGTACTCTCGCGGGCGGGATAGGAAACACCATATATTTT. This gives the protein CASSTLAGGIGNTIYF.

The V gene is TRBV5-1, the J gene TRBJ2-5; TRBD1 aligns across 8 bases. Germline CDR1 reads SGHRS; CDR2 reads YFSETQ. There are 15 residues in the CDR3. Trimming removed 2 bases from V and 2 bases from J; junction bases left unmatched: 5. For the CDR3, the DNA is TGCGCCAGCAGCTTAGGCAGGGGGCGGCAAGAGACCCAGTACTTC. This gives the protein CASSLGRGRQETQYF.